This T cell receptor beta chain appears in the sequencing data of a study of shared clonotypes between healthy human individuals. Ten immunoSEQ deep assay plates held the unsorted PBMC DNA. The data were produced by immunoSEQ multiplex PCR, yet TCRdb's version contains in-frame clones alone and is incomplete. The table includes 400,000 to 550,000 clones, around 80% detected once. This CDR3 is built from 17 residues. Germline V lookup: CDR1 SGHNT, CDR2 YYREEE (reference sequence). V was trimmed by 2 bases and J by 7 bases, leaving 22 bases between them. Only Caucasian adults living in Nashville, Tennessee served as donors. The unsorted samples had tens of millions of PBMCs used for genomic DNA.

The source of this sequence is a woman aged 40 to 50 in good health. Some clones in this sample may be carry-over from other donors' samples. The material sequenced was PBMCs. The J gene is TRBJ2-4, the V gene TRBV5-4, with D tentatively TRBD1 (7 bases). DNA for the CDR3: TGTGCCAGCAGCTTAGGAGGGGGCAGGGGGGCGTATAACATTCAGTACTTC. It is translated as CASSLGGGRGAYNIQYF.